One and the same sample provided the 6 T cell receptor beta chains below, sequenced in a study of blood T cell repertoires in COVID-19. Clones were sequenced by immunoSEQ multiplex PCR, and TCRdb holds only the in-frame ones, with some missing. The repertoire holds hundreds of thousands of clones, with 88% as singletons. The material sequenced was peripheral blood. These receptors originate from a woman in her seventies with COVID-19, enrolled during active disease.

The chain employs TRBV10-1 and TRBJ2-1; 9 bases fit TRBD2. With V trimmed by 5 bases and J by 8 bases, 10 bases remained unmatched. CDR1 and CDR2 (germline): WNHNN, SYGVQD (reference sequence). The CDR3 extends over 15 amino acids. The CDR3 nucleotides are TGCGCCAGCAGTCCCGGGGTAGCGGGGGTGTATGAGCAGTTCTTC. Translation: CASSPGVAGVYEQFF.

The CDR3 reads CASSPRGGGSSYNEQFF. Here the CDR3 DNA reads TGTGCCAGCAGCCCCCGGGGCGGGGGTAGCTCCTACAATGAGCAGTTCTTC. This chain links TRBV9 with TRBJ2-1, with 7 bases identical to TRBD2. V was pared by 4 bases and J by 0 bases, with 10 bases of the junction left unmatched. Germline CDR1 reads SGDLS; CDR2 reads YYNGEE. The CDR3 is 17 amino acids. The full variable domain, rest sourced from reference TRBV9 and TRBJ2-1, is DSGVTQTPKHLITATGQRVTLRCSPRSGDLSVYWYQQSLDQGLQFLIQYYNGEERAKGNILERFSAQQFPDLHSELNLSSLELGDSALYFCASSPRGGGSSYNEQFFGPGTRLTVL.

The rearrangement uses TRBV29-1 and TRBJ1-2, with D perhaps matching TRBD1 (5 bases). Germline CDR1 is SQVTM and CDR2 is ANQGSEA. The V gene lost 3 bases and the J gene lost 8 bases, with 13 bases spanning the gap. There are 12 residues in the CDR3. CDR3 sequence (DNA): TGCAGCGTTGACAAGGGGTCCGGAGGCTACACCTTC. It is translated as CSVDKGSGGYTF.

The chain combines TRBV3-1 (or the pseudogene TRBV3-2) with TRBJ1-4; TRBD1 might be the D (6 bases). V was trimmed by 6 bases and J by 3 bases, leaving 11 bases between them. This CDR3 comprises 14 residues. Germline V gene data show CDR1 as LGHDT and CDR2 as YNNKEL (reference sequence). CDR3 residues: CASRKTGANEKLFF. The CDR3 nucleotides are TGTGCCAGCAGGAAGACAGGAGCTAATGAAAAACTGTTTTTT.

CDR3 nucleotides: TGTGCCAGCAGCTCCACAGGGTGGCACGAGCAGTACTTC. This gives the protein CASSSTGWHEQYF. V and J are TRBV5-6 and TRBJ2-7; a weak D match, TRBD1 (6 bases). Germline-derived CDR1 and CDR2 are SGHDT and YYEEEE. Trimming stripped 3 bases from V and 5 bases from J, with 12 bases between. The CDR3 runs 13 residues.

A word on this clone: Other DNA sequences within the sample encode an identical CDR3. CDR3 nucleotide sequence: TGTGCCAGCAGCTCCGGGACAGGGTTTTACGAGCAGTACTTC. This translates into CASSSGTGFYEQYF. V and J are TRBV27 and TRBJ2-7, with TRBD1 matching over 9 bases. This CDR3 is built from 14 residues. V lost 6 bases to trimming and J lost 4 bases; unmatched junction nucleotides: 7. CDR1 and CDR2 from the germline V gene are MNHEY and SMNVEV (reference sequence).